The following is a T cell receptor (beta chain) sequence with its context. No antigen is known for it. There are no base qualities to consult, and no much larger clone falls within one base. The identical CDR3 is also encoded by other nucleotide sequences in the sample. The data belong to a study of shared clonotypes between healthy human individuals (dated by TCRdb to the early 2020s). The study in broad terms: A few men and a couple of women, aged 18 to 49 years, made up the cohort. For each donor, three plates each were used for CD4 naive and CD4 memory, two plates were used for CD8 naive, and one plate was used for CD8 memory. To estimate repertoire size and how much clonotypes are shared between individuals, the study performed deep sequencing of blood TCR repertoires from roughly five healthy adults. To increase sequencing depth and limit assay-specific biases, different laboratories used diverse techniques to prepare libraries and sequence TCR repertoires. Each donor's leukapheresis produced roughly between roughly 0.9 and 8.9 billion PBMCs. The full study reports these points: The genetic and exposure-history diversity represented was limited by the small number of donors. Incomplete sequencing was indicated by rarefaction of sorted-subset datasets, despite the large sequencing depth. Naive subsets generally had larger estimated clonotype richness than memory subsets. Higher generation probabilities were observed for clonotypes shared by all four sorted-subset donors than for non-shared clonotypes. Pairwise subsampling indicated that sequencing depth was expected to affect the degree of clonotype sharing among donors. Only blood was sampled, and tissue TCR repertoires likely differ from those in blood. About 5% of naive CD4, 3% to 4% of naive CD8, roughly 2.5% of memory CD4, and around 0.4% of memory CD8 clonotypes were shared across several donors.

Using the deep immunoSEQ assay, multiplex PCR amplified TCR CDR3 regions from genomic DNA. For each cell subset, the extracted genomic DNA was distributed evenly across all wells of several immunoSEQ 96-well plates, and each plate served as one replicate. For sorted subsets, roughly 190 ng of genomic DNA, equivalent to some 30,000 T cell genomes, went into each replicate PCR. The purified libraries were quantified using a Qubit 3.0 fluorometer, sized with a Bioanalyzer 2100, and then quantified again using the KAPA Library Quantification kit. A separate single-read 150-cycle Illumina NextSeq 550 flow cell was used to sequence each immunoSEQ 96-well plate. As for the original processing: Because only junctional sequences without quality scores were contained in the immunoSEQ output, filtering matching that applied to full-length reads could not be performed. Sequences were annotated with PyIR, a Python wrapper for IgBLAST v1.9, using IMGT germline references to assign V/J genes and CDR3. Any read was removed if the V/J assignment was weak (E-value above 1e-6), the CDR3 was missing, or the read contained stop codons, out-of-frame junctions, or ambiguous translated residues. V3J clonotypes were defined as sequences sharing an identical inferred V gene, J gene, and CDR3 amino acid sequence. The percentage overlap between two repertoires was calculated by dividing the number of shared unique clonotypes by the size of the smaller repertoire. Repertoire richness was assessed with RTK rarefaction, the Chao1 estimator, and Recon v2.1 estimates of unobserved clonotypes. Generation probabilities for all TCRbeta clonotypes obtained by the gDNA method from a handful of donors were computed using OLGA. Held by TCRdb, this immuneACCESS table contains in-frame sequences only and omits some clones. Under half of the omission traces to an unresolved V gene where checked; the cause of the rest is unknown. The V and J calls and the clone size are those of that table, but D and trimming were determined from the DNA. This sample holds roughly 2,300,000 clones; 80% to 95% were observed only once. Approximately 0.41% of the sample belongs to the ten largest clones.

The donors were healthy, HIV-negative adults with no recently reported acute infections or vaccinations. All donors were Caucasian adults living in Nashville, Tennessee, USA. CD4+ T cells were enriched by magnetic negative selection, after which naive cells were positively selected on CD45RA and the negative fraction was taken as the memory subset. Blood was obtained by leukapheresis, after which PBMCs were separated by Ficoll-Histopaque density gradient centrifugation and cryopreserved in liquid nitrogen vapor phase. Analytical flow cytometry was used to check the purity and quantity of every magnetically sorted T cell population. Genomic DNA was isolated from each sorted fraction and quantified by UV absorbance on a Nanodrop 2000c. CDR1 SGHTA and CDR2 FQGNSA were looked up in the germline V gene. Unmatched junction bases come to 3, with V trimmed by 3 bases and J by 2 bases. The CDR3 contains 15 residues, cysteine and phenylalanine counted. Only CDR3 DNA is held: 45 bases, read in frame from base 1.

This sequence was found in a man younger than 30 in good health. Some clones in this sample may be carry-over from other donors' samples. What was sequenced was naive CD4+ T cells from PBMCs. The label giving this sample's cell subset or site can be read as: CD45RA+ positively selected. The rearranged segments are TRBV7-2 and TRBJ2-1, with 8 bases matching TRBD2. The CDR3 loop reads CASSFSGGTYNEQFF. Here is the DNA: TGTGCCAGCAGCTTCTCGGGAGGGACCTACAATGAGCAGTTCTTC.